The 20 T cell receptor beta chains given below trace back to one sample, sequenced in a study of blood T cell repertoires in COVID-19. This table comes from immunoSEQ multiplex PCR, and its TCRdb copy is limited to in-frame clones, with some not included. The sample includes fewer than 200,000 clones, 70% to 80% of them seen just once. The material sequenced was PBMCs or T cells enriched from blood (not recorded which). The origin of the receptors is a woman aged 45-65 years who had recovered from COVID-19.

The V call is TRBV11-2, the J call TRBJ1-4; 9 positions match TRBD1. This CDR3 has 16 residues. Trimming took 3 bases from V and 7 from J; bases not matched to a gene: 9. Germline V gives CDR1 SGHAT, CDR2 FQNNGV. This CDR3 is CASSFSTGGLGEKLFF. CDR3 nucleotides: TGTGCCAGCAGCTTTTCAACAGGGGGCCTCGGTGAAAAACTGTTTTTT.

The chain couples TRBV27 to TRBJ1-1; 7 nucleotides agree with TRBD1. From germline, CDR1 is MNHEY and CDR2 SMNVEV (reference sequence). The ends lost 6 bases at V and 1 base at J; junction bases unmatched: 2. The CDR3 loop spans 13 amino acids. CDR3 sequence: CASRGTENTEAFF. In DNA, the CDR3 is TGTGCCAGCAGGGGGACAGAGAACACTGAAGCTTTCTTT.

This chain joins TRBV6-5 and TRBJ1-2, with TRBD1 matching over 7 bases. Trimming cost V 6 bases and J 8 bases; bases outside gene matches: 15. Germline CDR1 is MNHEY and CDR2 is SVGAGI. The CDR3 contains 15 residues. The CDR3 reads CASRIRGTGAEGYTF. The CDR3 DNA reads as TGTGCCAGCAGAATCCGAGGTACAGGGGCCGAGGGCTACACCTTC.

For this clone: Sequence at one end of the junction differs from germline and may be a read error. The sample has other DNA sequences that encode this CDR3 too. The rearrangement joins TRBV6-5 to TRBJ1-3, with D perhaps TRBD1 (5 bases). The CDR3 runs to 15 residues. Germline V gene sequence: CDR1 MNHEY, CDR2 SVGAGI. The CDR3 loop is CASSTGLISGNTIYF. The CDR3 coding sequence is TGTGCCAGCAGTACGGGACTGATCTCTGGAAATACCATATATTTT.

This clone was picked up a small number of times. The J gene is TRBJ2-5, the V gene TRBV18; maybe TRBD1 (6 bases). The V gene's germline CDR1 is KGHSH and CDR2 LQKENI. The ends were cut back, 0 bases at V and 5 bases at J, with 10 bases in the middle. The CDR3 sequence is 14 residues long. The CDR3 sequence is CASSPPRQGETQYF. Here the CDR3 DNA reads TGTGCCAGCTCACCACCTCGTCAGGGGGAGACCCAGTACTTC.

V gene TRBV5-1 combines with J gene TRBJ2-5; 7 bases are a match to TRBD2. This CDR3 comprises 15 residues. Germline CDR1 and CDR2: SGHRS and YFSETQ. The J segment lost 0 bases and the V segment lost 4 bases, leaving 6 bases of the junction unmatched. Here the CDR3 DNA reads TGCGCCAGCAGCCCCCTGGCGGGAGACCAAGAGACCCAGTACTTC. Translating it yields CASSPLAGDQETQYF.

The chain recombines TRBV3-1 (or the pseudogene TRBV3-2) with TRBJ2-3, with TRBD2 matching 15 bases. Germline V gene data show CDR1 as LGHDT and CDR2 as YNNKEL (reference sequence). Trimming at V came to 5 bases and at J to 0 bases, leaving 6 bases not matched to a gene. CDR3 length: 18 residues. For the CDR3, the DNA is TGTGCCAGCAGCGCCGGACTAGCGGGAGGGGGTAGCACAGATACGCAGTATTTT. This sequence encodes CASSAGLAGGGSTDTQYF.

The chain links TRBV3-1 (or the pseudogene TRBV3-2) to TRBJ2-2; D is unclear. V lost 1 base and J 1 base, leaving 4 bases between the germline ends. CDR3 size: 14 residues. Germline V gene lookup returns CDR1 LGHDT and CDR2 YNNKEL (reference sequence). CDR3 in amino acids: CASSQAVNTGELFF. Written as DNA, the CDR3 is TGTGCCAGCAGCCAAGCTGTGAACACCGGGGAGCTGTTTTTT.

About this clone itself: The same CDR3 arises from other DNA sequences in this sample as well. The chain employs TRBV5-1 and TRBJ2-2, with D perhaps matching TRBD2 (5 bases). V lost 0 bases and J lost 1, with 10 bases in between. There are 16 residues in the CDR3. The germline CDR1 and CDR2 sequences are SGHRS and YFSETQ. The CDR3 region is CASSLVGGLNTGELFF. The CDR3 DNA reads as TGCGCCAGCAGCTTGGTCGGAGGATTGAACACCGGGGAGCTGTTTTTT. The full variable domain, in which reference TRBV5-1 and TRBJ2-2 provide the parts outside the CDR3, is KAGVTQTPRYLIKTRGQQVTLSCSPISGHRSVSWYQQTPGQGLQFLFEYFSETQRNKGNFPGRFSGRQFSNSRSEMNVSTLELGDSALYLCASSLVGGLNTGELFFGEGSRLTVL.

V and J are TRBV6-5 and TRBJ1-2, with a possible D match to TRBD1 (6 bases). There are 15 residues in the CDR3. Trimming pared 4 bases from V and 2 bases from J, leaving 14 bases between. CDR1 and CDR2 (germline): MNHEY, SVGAGI. The CDR3 loop reads CASSLGGGRNYGYTF. The CDR3 bases are TGTGCCAGCAGTTTAGGGGGGGGCAGGAACTATGGCTACACCTTC.

The V gene is TRBV15, the J gene TRBJ2-7; TRBD1 is a possible D gene (5 bases). Trimming stripped 4 bases from V and 4 bases from J, with 23 bases between. Germline V gene sequence: CDR1 LNHNV, CDR2 YYDKDF (reference sequence). CDR3 size: 17 residues. The CDR3 nucleotides read TGTGCCACCAGCACAAGACAGAGCCGTTTTCTTCTTTACGAGCAGTACTTC. Encoded protein: CATSTRQSRFLLYEQYF.

V and J are TRBV18 and TRBJ2-7; D possibly corresponds to TRBD1 (5 bases). Germline V gene lookup returns CDR1 KGHSH and CDR2 LQKENI. Between the trimmed V and J ends, which lost 3 bases and 3 bases, there was a span of 12 bases. The CDR3 sequence is 14 residues long. The CDR3 sequence is CASSPKKQDYEQYF. In DNA, the CDR3 is TGTGCCAGCTCACCTAAAAAACAGGACTACGAGCAGTACTTC. The full variable domain, in which reference TRBV18 and TRBJ2-7 provide the parts outside the CDR3, is NAGVMQNPRHLVRRRGQEARLRCSPMKGHSHVYWYRQLPEEGLKFMVYLQKENIIDESGMPKERFSAEFPKEGPSILRIQQVVRGDSAAYFCASSPKKQDYEQYFGPGTRLTVT.

The genes are TRBV7-8 and TRBJ1-1; 7 bases are shared with TRBD1. V shed 3 bases and J 3 bases; nucleotides not matched to a gene: 4. The CDR3 totals 14 residues. The germline CDR1 and CDR2 sequences are SGHVS and FQNEAQ. In nucleotides, the CDR3 is TGTGCCAGCAGCTTTGAGGGGGCGGACACTGAAGCTTTCTTT. This codes for CASSFEGADTEAFF.

In this sample, this clone turned up a few times. The rearrangement links TRBV12-3 or TRBV12-4 to TRBJ1-2; TRBD1 aligns across 7 bases. J lost 5 bases, V lost 6 bases, and 6 bases had no gene match. The CDR3 consists of 13 residues. CDR3 sequence reads: CASSTGQLYGYTF. The CDR3 region has the DNA TGTGCCAGCAGCACGGGACAGCTGTATGGCTACACCTTC.

This chain links TRBV6-5 with TRBJ1-4; 8 bases are a match to TRBD1. V trimming: 4 bases; J trimming: 4 bases; junction bases outside the gene matches: 5. Germline V gene lookup returns CDR1 MNHEY and CDR2 SVGAGI. CDR3 length equals 15 residues. In DNA form, the CDR3 reads TGTGCCAGCAGTTTGCAGGGGGCAGGTAATGAAAAACTGTTTTTT. It yields the protein CASSLQGAGNEKLFF.

This clone was recorded once. The V and J genes are TRBV7-2 and TRBJ2-1; TRBD2 aligns across 9 bases. This CDR3 comprises 15 residues. Germline-derived CDR1 and CDR2 are SGHTA and FQGNSA. Trimming took 1 base from V and 14 from J; bases not matched to a gene: 12. CDR3 DNA: TGTGCCAGCAGCTTAGTTGGAGGTAGCGGGAGATCTGAGTTCTTC. Translating gives CASSLVGGSGRSEFF. Variable domain in full (rest from reference TRBV7-2 and TRBJ2-1): GAGVSQSPSNKVTEKGKDVELRCDPISGHTALYWYRQSLGQGLEFLIYFQGNSAPDKSGLPSDRFSAERTGGSVSTLTIQRTQQEDSAVYLCASSLVGGSGRSEFFGPGTRLTVL.

The chain links TRBV28 to TRBJ1-6; D is perhaps TRBD1 (5 bases). V was trimmed by 0 bases and J by 7 bases, leaving 10 bases between them. This CDR3 is 15 amino acids long. Germline V gene data show CDR1 as MDHEN and CDR2 as SYDVKM. The CDR3 nucleotides read TGTGCCAGCAGTTTATGGGACATGCACAATTCACCCCTCCACTTT. Translating it yields CASSLWDMHNSPLHF.

The rearrangement links TRBV3-1 (or the pseudogene TRBV3-2) to TRBJ2-7, with D perhaps TRBD2 (5 bases). Germline assignment: CDR1 LGHDT and CDR2 YNNKEL (reference sequence). CDR3 size: 16 residues. The V end was cut by 0 bases, the J end by 4 bases, with 16 bases between. The DNA for the CDR3 is TGTGCCAGCAGCCAAGATGGGCGGGCCGGTCAATACGAGCAGTACTTC. It yields the protein CASSQDGRAGQYEQYF.

This sequence joins TRBV27 and TRBJ2-3; 7 nucleotides match TRBD2. The V and J ends lost 4 bases and 2 bases, in that order; junction bases with no gene match: 9. This CDR3 is built from 16 residues. Germline V gene sequence: CDR1 MNHEY, CDR2 SMNVEV (reference sequence). This chain's CDR3 is CASSSRVSGSTDTQYF. CDR3 DNA sequence: TGTGCCAGCAGTTCCAGAGTTAGCGGGTCCACAGATACGCAGTATTTT.

The chain has TRBV2 and TRBJ2-1; weak D call: TRBD2 (5 bases). CDR1 is SNHLY and CDR2 is FYNNEI in the germline V gene. Trimming stripped 7 bases from V and 0 bases from J, with 10 bases between. The CDR3 covers 14 residues. DNA of the CDR3: TGTGCCAGCAACGAGCGGAGCTCCTACAATGAGCAGTTCTTC. It specifies CASNERSSYNEQFF.